This T cell receptor (beta chain) was recovered during a study of blood T cells in healthy people across ages. This CDR3 spans 13 amino acids. Trimming cost V 5 bases and J 6 bases, with 14 bases left between them. Looked up from germline, CDR1 is ENHRY and CDR2 is SYGVKD. Together with a sample-barcoded 5' primer, a J-beta primer mix was included in a second PCR lasting about 7 to 11 cycles. TCRdb recomputed calls from the 5' RACE reads with MiXCR, one row per CDR3 protein. Of about 800,000 distinct CDR3 sequences listed, 25% are singletons. These data were also filed under a second study, of T cells of mothers and their children. This second study notes: Reads recorded for TCR beta CDR3 numbered over 8 million per mother and around 3 million per child.

This TCR was sampled from a boy aged 10-17 years in good health. Source material: blood. The V and J genes are TRBV10-3 and TRBJ2-7; the D gene is possibly TRBD1 (6 bases). DNA for the CDR3: TGTGCCATCAGTCCAGACAGGTGGTCCGAGCAGTACTTC. Its protein product is CAISPDRWSEQYF.